This record looks at one T cell receptor beta chain sequence and its context. The sample comes from a study of blood T cell repertoires in COVID-19. Generated by immunoSEQ multiplex PCR, the TCRdb table keeps only in-frame clones and is missing some. Of roughly 150,000 clones in the sample, 80% to 85% were seen once. V lost 1 base, J lost 1 base, and 0 bases stayed unmatched. The CDR3 extends over 15 amino acids. Germline V lookup: CDR1 SNHLY, CDR2 FYNNEI. Sequencing was performed on peripheral blood. The receptor was isolated from a woman aged 80 or older with active or convalescent COVID-19. The chain uses TRBV2 and TRBJ1-1, with 10 bases aligning to TRBD1. The CDR3 protein is CASSEGTGGNTEAFF. The CDR3, as DNA: TGTGCCAGCAGTGAAGGGACAGGGGGGAACACTGAAGCTTTCTTT.